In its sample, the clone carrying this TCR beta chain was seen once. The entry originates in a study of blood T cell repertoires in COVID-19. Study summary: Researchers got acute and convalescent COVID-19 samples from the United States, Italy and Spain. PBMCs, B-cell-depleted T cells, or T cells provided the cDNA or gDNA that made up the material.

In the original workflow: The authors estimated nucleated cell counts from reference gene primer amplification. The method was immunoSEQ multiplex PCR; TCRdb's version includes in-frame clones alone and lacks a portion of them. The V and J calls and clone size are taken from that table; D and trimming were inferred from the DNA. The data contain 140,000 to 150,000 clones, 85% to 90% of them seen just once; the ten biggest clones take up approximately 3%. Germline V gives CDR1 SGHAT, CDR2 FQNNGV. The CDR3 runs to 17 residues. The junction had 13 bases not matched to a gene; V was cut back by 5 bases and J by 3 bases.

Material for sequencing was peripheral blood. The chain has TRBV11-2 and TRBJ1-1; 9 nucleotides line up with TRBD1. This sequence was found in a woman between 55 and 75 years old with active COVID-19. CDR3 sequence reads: CASSPGPGQGYYTEAFF. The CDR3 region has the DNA TGTGCCAGCAGCCCGGGTCCGGGACAGGGCTACTACACTGAAGCTTTCTTT.